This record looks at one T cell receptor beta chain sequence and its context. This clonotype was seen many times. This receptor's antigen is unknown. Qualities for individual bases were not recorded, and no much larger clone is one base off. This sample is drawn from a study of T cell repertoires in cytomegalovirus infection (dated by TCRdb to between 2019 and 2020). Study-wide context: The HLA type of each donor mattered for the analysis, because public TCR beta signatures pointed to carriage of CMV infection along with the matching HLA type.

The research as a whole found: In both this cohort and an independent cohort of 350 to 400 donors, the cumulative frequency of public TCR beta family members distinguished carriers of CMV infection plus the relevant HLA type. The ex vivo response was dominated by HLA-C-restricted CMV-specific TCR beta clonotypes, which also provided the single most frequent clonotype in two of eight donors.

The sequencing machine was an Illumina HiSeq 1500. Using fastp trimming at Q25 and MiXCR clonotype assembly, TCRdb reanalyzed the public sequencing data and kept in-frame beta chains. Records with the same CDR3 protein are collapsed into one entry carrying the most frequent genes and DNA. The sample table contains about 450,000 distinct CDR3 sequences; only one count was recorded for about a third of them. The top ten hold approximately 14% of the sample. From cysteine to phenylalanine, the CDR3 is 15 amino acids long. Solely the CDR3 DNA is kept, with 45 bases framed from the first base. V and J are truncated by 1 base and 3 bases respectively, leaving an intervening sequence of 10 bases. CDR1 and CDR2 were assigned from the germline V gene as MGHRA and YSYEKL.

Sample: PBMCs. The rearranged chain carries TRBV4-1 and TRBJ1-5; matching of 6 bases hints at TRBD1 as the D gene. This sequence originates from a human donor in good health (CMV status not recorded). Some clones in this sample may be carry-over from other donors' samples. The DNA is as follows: TGCGCCAGCAGCCAAGTACAGGGATACAATCAGCCCCAGCATTTT. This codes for CASSQVQGYNQPQHF.